The T cell receptor beta chain described here comes from a study of cytomegalovirus exposure and HLA in healthy donors. Losses at the gene ends were 1 base for V and 8 bases for J; bases not matched to a gene: 9. This CDR3 spans 16 amino acids. In germline, CDR1 is SGHVS, CDR2 FQNEAQ. PCR was performed using 60 Vbeta and 13 Jbeta primers. Measured with immunoSEQ multiplex PCR; TCRdb has only the in-frame clones, and not every one. The data show around 150,000 clones, with 80% to 90% seen just once and roughly 10% held by the top ten. The sequenced material came from PBMCs. The sequence was obtained from a man aged 18 to 29 in good health and CMV-seropositive. The rearrangement links TRBV7-8 to TRBJ1-5; TRBD1 agrees at 9 bases. CDR3 sequence: CASSLVRGQGFKPQHF. Written as DNA, the CDR3 is TGTGCCAGCAGCTTAGTAAGGGGACAGGGTTTTAAGCCCCAGCATTTT.